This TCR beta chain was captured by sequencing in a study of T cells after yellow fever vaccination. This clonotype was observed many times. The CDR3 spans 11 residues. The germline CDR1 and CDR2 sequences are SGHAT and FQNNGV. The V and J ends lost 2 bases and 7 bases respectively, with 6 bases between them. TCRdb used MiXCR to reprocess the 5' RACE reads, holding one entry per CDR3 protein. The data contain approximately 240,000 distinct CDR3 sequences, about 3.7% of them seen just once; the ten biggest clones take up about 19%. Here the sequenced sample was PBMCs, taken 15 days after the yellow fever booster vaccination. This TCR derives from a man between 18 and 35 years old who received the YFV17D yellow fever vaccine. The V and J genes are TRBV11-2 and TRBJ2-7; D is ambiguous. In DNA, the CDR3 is TGTGCCAGCAGCTTACTTTTAGAGCAGTACTTC. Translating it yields CASSLLLEQYF.